The T cell receptor beta chain under discussion was sequenced for a study of blood T cell repertoires in COVID-19. Study at large: Samples of COVID-19 (acute and convalescent) were obtained from the United States, Italy and Spain. From T cells, B-cell-depleted T cells, or PBMCs came the material, which was cDNA or gDNA.

As processed by the authors: Amplification from reference gene primers served as the basis for estimated nucleated cell counts. Produced via immunoSEQ multiplex PCR; TCRdb's table is partial and in-frame only. The V and J calls and clone size come from that table; D and trimming were worked out from the DNA. The sample has approximately 120,000 clones, around 82% seen once; the top ten hold 6% to 7%. This clone has only a few counts. There are 11 residues in the CDR3. Trimming pared 6 bases from V and 4 bases from J, leaving 6 bases between. Per germline, CDR1 MNHEY and CDR2 SVGEGT. V gene TRBV6-2 or TRBV6-3 combines with J gene TRBJ1-2; D gene unclear. The sequence was collected from a woman aged 45-65 years with acute or convalescent COVID-19. The sample was peripheral blood. The CDR3 bases are TGTGCCAGCAGCACAAGCTATGGCTACACCTTC. Protein sequence: CASSTSYGYTF.